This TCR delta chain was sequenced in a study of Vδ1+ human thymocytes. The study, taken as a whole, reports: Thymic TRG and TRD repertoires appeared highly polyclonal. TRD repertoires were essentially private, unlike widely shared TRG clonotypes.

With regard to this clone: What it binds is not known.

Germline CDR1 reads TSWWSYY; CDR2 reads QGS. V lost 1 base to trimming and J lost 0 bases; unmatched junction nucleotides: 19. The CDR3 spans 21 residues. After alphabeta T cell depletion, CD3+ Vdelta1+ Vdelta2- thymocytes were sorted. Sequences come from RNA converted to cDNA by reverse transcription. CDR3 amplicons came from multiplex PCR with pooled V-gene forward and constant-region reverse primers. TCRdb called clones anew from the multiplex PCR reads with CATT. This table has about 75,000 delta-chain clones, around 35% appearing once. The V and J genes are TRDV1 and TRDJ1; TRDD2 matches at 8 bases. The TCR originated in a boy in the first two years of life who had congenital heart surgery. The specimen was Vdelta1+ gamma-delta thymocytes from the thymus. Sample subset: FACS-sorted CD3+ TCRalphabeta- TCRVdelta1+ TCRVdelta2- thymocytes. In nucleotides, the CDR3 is TGTGCTCTTGGGGAACCCTTCCTAATACCCTCTCACCCACGAAACACCGATAAACTCATCTTT. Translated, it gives CALGEPFLIPSHPRNTDKLIF.